This TCR beta chain came from a study of blood T cell repertoires in COVID-19. Turning to the study itself: Both acute and convalescent COVID-19 samples were obtained from the United States, Italy and Spain. T cells, B-cell-depleted T cells, or PBMCs supplied cDNA or gDNA.

With 8 bases removed from V and 3 bases from J, the gap between germline ends came to 11 bases. CDR3 length: 12 residues. The germline CDR1 and CDR2 sequences are SEHNR and FQNEAQ (reference sequence). Methods used by the authors: For nucleated cells, counts were estimated from reference gene primer amplification. Clones were sequenced by immunoSEQ multiplex PCR, and TCRdb holds only the in-frame ones, with some missing. The V and J calls and clone size were taken over from that table, and D and trimming were inferred from the DNA. The sample shows about 280,000 clones, 85% to 90% of them seen only once.

The rearrangement uses TRBV7-9 and TRBJ2-7; D perhaps matches TRBD2 (6 bases). The sample was peripheral blood. The clonotype was recovered from a human donor in a cohort sampled during active COVID-19. The chain's CDR3 is CASGGRGYEQYF. CDR3 DNA sequence: TGTGCCAGCGGGGGGAGAGGCTACGAGCAGTACTTC. Complete variable domain (other parts from reference TRBV7-9 and TRBJ2-7): DTGVSQNPRHKITKRGQNVTFRCDPISEHNRLYWYRQTLGQGPEFLTYFQNEAQLEKSRLLSDRFSAERPKGSFSTLEIQRTEQGDSAMYLCASGGRGYEQYFGPGTRLTVT.